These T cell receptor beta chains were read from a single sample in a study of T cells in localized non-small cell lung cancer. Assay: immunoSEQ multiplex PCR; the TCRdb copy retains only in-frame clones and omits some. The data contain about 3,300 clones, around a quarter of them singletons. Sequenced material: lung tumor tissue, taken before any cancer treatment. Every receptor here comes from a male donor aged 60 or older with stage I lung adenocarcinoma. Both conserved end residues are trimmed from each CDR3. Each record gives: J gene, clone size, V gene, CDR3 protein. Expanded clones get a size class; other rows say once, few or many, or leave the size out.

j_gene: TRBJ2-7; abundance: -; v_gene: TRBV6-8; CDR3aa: AIRDKNDGYEQY
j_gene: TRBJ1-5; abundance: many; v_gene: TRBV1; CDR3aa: ASSQADYSNQPQH
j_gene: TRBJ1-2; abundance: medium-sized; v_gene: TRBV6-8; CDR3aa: ASSQGSPGYT
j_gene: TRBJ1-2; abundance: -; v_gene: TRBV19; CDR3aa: ASSIGAGRGYT
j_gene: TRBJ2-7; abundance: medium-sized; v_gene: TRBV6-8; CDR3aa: ASHREQYEQY
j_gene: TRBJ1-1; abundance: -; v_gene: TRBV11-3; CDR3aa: ASSLVGSGGEAF
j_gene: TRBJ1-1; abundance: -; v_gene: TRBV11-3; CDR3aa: ASSLDGAENTEAF
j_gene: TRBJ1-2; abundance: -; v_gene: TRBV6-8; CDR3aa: ASSYSGRGSRRGGTGYT
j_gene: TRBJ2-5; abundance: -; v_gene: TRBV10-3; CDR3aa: ASSTAGQETQY
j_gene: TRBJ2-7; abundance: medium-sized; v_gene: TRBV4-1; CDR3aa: ASSQDGGEGYEQY
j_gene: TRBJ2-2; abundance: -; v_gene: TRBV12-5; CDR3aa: ASGIRPNTGELF
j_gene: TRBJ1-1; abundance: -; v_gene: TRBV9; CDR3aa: ASSVGSLNTEAF
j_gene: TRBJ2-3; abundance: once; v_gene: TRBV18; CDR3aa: ASSPRDGTDTQY
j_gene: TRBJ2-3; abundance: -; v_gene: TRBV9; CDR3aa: ASSRETDTQY
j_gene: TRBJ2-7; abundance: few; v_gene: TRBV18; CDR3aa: ASSPMTGAGYEQY
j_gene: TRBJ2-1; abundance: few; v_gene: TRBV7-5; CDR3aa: ASSLRAGGQYNEQF
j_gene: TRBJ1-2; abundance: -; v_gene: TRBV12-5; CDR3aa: ASGLSYGYT
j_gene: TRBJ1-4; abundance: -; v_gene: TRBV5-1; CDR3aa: ASSLASSPGNEKLF
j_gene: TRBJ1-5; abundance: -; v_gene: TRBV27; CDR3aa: ASRYGQNQPQH
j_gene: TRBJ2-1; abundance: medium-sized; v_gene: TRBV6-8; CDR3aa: ASSYSRGGIGF
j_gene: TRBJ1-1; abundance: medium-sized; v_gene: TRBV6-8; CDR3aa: ASSYLAGTGGAGEAF
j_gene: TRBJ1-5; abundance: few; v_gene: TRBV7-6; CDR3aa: ASSDGGVGQPQH
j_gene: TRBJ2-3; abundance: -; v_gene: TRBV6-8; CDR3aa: ASSYSWEATQY